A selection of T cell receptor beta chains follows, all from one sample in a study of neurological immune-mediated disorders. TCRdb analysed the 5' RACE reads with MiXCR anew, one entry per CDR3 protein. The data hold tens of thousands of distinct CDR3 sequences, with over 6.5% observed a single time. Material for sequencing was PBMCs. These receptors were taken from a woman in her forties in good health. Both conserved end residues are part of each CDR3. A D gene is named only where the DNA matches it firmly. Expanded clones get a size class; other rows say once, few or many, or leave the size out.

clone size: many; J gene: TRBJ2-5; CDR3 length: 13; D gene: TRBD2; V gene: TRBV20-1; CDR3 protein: CSVEGRGGETQYF; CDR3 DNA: TGCAGTGTTGAAGGGAGGGGAGGAGAGACCCAGTACTTC
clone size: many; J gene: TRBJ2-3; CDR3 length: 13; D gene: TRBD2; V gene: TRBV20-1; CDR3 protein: CSARLAVTDTQYF; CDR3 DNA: TGCAGTGCTCGACTAGCGGTTACAGATACGCAGTATTTT
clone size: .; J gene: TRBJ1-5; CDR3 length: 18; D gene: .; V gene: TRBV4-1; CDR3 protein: CASSQGWGGFFPNQPQHF; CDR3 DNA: TGCGCCAGCAGCCAAGGCTGGGGGGGGTTCTTTCCTAATCAGCCCCAGCATTTT
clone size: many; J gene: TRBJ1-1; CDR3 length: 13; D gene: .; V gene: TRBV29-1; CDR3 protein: CSVVIQLNTEAFF; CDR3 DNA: TGCAGCGTTGTTATTCAGTTGAACACTGAAGCTTTCTTT
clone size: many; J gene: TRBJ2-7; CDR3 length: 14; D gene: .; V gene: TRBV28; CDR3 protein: CASSTPLRLEEQYF; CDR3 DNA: TGTGCCAGCAGTACCCCCCTCCGACTGGAAGAGCAGTACTTC
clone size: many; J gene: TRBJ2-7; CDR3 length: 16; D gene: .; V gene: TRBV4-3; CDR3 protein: CASSQVVGEAPYEQYF; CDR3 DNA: TGCGCCAGCAGCCAAGTGGTCGGGGAGGCTCCCTACGAGCAGTACTTC
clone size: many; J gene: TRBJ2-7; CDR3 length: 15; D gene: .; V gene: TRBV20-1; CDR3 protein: CSASHAGGRALGQYF; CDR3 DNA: TGCAGTGCTAGTCACGCCGGGGGTAGGGCGCTGGGGCAGTACTTC
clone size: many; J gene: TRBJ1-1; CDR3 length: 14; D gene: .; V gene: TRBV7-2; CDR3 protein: CASSKGEGVTEAFF; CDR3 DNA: TGTGCCAGCAGCAAGGGGGAAGGCGTCACTGAAGCTTTCTTT
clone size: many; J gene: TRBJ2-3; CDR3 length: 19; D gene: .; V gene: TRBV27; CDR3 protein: CASRKFAYHPPGGTDTQYF; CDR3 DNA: TGTGCCAGCAGGAAATTTGCTTACCACCCCCCTGGTGGCACAGATACGCAGTATTTT
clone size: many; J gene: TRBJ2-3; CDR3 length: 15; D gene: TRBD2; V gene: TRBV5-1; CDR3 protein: CASSLSAGAGDTQYF; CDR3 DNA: TGCGCCAGCAGCTTGTCGGCGGGAGCGGGAGATACGCAGTATTTT
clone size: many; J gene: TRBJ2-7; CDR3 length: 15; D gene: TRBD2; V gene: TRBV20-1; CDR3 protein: CSARLASGPSSEQYF; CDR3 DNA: TGCAGTGCTAGATTGGCTAGCGGTCCTTCGAGTGAGCAGTACTTC
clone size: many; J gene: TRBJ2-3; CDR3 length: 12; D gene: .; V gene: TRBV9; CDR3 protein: CASSVAADTQYF; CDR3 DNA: TGTGCCAGCAGCGTAGCGGCAGATACGCAGTATTTT
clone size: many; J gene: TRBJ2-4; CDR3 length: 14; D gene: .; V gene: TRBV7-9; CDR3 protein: CASSHRGCKNIQYF; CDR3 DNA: TGTGCCAGCAGCCATAGAGGGTGCAAAAACATTCAGTACTTC
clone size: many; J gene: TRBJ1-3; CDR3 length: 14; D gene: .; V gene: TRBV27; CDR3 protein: CASSSQGRGNTIYF; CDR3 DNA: TGTGCCAGCAGTTCCCAGGGCAGGGGAAACACCATATATTTT
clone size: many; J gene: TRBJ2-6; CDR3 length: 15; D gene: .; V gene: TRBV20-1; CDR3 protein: CSLKSGVSGANVLTF; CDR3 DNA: TGCAGCCTAAAATCAGGGGTCTCTGGGGCCAACGTCCTGACTTTC
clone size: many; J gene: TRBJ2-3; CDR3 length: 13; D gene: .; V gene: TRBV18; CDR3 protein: CASSPRMGDTQYF; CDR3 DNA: TGTGCCAGCTCACCGAGAATGGGAGACACGCAGTATTTT
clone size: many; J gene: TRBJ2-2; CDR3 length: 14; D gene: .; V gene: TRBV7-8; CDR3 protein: CASSFLENTGELFF; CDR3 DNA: TGTGCCAGCAGCTTTCTGGAGAACACCGGGGAGCTGTTTTTT
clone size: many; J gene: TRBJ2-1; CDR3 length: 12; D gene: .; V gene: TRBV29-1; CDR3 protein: CSSEENSNEQFF; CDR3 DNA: TGCAGCTCAGAGGAGAATTCCAATGAGCAGTTCTTC
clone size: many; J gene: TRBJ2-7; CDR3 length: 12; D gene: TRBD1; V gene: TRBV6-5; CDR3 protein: CAAGTEPYEQYF; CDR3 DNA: TGTGCCGCCGGGACAGAACCATACGAGCAGTACTTC
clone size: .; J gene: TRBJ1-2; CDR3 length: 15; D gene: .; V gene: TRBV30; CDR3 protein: CAWRIFQTAHYGYTF; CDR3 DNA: TGTGCCTGGAGGATCTTCCAGACAGCCCACTATGGCTACACCTTC
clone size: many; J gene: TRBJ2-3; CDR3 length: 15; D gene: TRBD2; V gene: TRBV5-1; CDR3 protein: CASSLGSGRADTQYF; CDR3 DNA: TGCGCCAGCAGCTTGGGTAGCGGGAGAGCCGATACGCAGTATTTT
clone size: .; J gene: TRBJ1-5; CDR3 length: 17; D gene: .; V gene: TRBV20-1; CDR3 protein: CSALTPRDTWSNQPQHF; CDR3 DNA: TGCAGTGCACTCACACCTCGGGACACGTGGAGCAATCAGCCCCAGCATTTT
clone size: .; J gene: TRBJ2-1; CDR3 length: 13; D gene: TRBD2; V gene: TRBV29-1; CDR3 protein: CSPWPAGTNEQFF; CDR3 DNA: TGCAGCCCCTGGCCAGCGGGAACTAATGAGCAGTTCTTC
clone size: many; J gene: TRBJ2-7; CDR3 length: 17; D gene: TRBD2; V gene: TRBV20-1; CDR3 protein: CSARDAPWGRAVSEQYF; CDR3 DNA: TGCAGTGCTAGAGATGCCCCTTGGGGGAGGGCCGTTTCCGAGCAGTACTTC
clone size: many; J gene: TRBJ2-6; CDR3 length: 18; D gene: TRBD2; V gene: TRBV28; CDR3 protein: CASSLVGAGGPGANVLTF; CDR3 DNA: TGTGCCAGCAGTTTAGTAGGGGCGGGGGGCCCTGGGGCCAACGTCCTGACTTTC
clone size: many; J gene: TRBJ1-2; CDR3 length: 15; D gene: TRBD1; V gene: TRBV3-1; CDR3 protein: CASSQGDRGIYGYTF; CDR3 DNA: TGTGCCAGCAGCCAAGGGGACAGGGGTATTTATGGCTACACCTTC
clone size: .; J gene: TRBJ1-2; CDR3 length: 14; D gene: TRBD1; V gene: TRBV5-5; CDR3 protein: CANSRTGAKYGYTF; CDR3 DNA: TGTGCCAACAGCCGGACAGGAGCTAAATATGGCTACACCTTC
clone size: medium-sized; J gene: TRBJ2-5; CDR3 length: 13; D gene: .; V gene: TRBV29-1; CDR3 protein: CSVGYPLQETQYF; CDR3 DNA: TGCAGCGTTGGGTACCCTCTTCAAGAGACCCAGTACTTC
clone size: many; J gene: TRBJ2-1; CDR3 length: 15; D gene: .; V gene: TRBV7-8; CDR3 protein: CASSLTREPYNEQFF; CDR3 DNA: TGTGCCAGCAGCTTAACCCGGGAGCCCTACAATGAGCAGTTCTTC
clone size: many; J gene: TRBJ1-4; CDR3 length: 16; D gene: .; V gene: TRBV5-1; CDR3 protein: CASSLAGASTNEKLFF; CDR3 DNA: TGCGCCAGCAGTTTAGCGGGGGCTTCAACTAATGAAAAACTGTTTTTT
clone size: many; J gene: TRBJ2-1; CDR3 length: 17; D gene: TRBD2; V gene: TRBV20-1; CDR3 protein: CSAEKFGREGFMDEQFF; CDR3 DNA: TGCAGTGCCGAGAAGTTCGGACGGGAGGGGTTTATGGATGAGCAGTTCTTC